This TCR beta chain was identified during a study of T cells in Graves' hyperthyroidism and ophthalmopathy. Study-level results: Ophthalmopathy and stable hyperthyroidism were separated by a 13 V-J model. Ophthalmopathy, which appeared later, was predicted by the model a median approximately 6 months before onset.

This CDR3 spans 15 amino acids. The V end lost 3 bases, the J end lost 4 bases, and 16 bases lay between the germline ends. The table lists this clonotype with many counts. The antigen remains undetermined. RNA transcripts gave rise to amplified TCR beta CDR3 regions. First-round RT-PCR with HTBI primers amplified the TCR CDR3 region. TCRdb recomputed calls from the multiplex PCR reads with MiXCR, one row per CDR3 protein. The data contain 250,000 to 300,000 distinct CDR3 sequences, roughly 13% of them singletons. This clonotype was obtained from a woman aged 40 to 55 with Graves' hyperthyroidism. Sample: blood. The chain carries TRBV12-3 or TRBV12-4 and TRBJ2-7; possible D gene TRBD1, 5 bases. CDR3 coding DNA: TGTGCCAGCAGTTTTGACAGAAACCCCGAATACGAGCAGTACTTC. Translating gives CASSFDRNPEYEQYF.